This T cell receptor (beta chain) was identified in a study of shared clonotypes between healthy human individuals (dated by TCRdb to the early 2020s). For the wider study: The cohort comprised two women and a few men aged 18 to 49 years. For each donor, CD4 naive and CD4 memory were each given three plates, CD8 naive was given two plates, and CD8 memory was given one plate. To estimate repertoire size and how much clonotype sharing occurs between individuals, the study deeply sequenced the blood TCR repertoires of roughly 5 healthy adults. To increase sequencing depth and limit assay-specific biases, different laboratories used diverse techniques to prepare libraries and sequence TCR repertoires. Between about 0.8 and 8.9 billion PBMCs per donor were obtained by leukapheresis.

The donors were healthy, HIV-negative adults who had no recently reported acute infections or vaccinations. Every donor was a Caucasian adult living in Nashville, Tennessee, USA. CD4+ T cells were enriched through magnetic negative selection, after which naive cells were positively selected on CD45RA and the remaining negative fraction served as the memory subset. After blood collection by leukapheresis, PBMCs were isolated using Ficoll-Histopaque density gradient centrifugation and then cryopreserved in the vapor phase of liquid nitrogen. Analytical flow cytometry was used to check the purity and quantity of each magnetically sorted T cell population. Each sorted fraction had its genomic DNA isolated and then quantified by UV absorbance on a Nanodrop 2000c. General study outcomes and caveats: Clonotypes shared by all four sorted-subset donors showed higher generation probabilities than non-shared clonotypes. Based on pairwise subsampling, the degree of clonotype sharing among donors was expected to be affected by sequencing depth. Sharing across a few donors was observed for roughly 5.4% of naive CD4, 3% to 3.5% of naive CD8, 2.3% of memory CD4, and roughly 0.43% of memory CD8 clonotypes. Sampling was limited to blood, and TCR repertoires in tissue likely differ from TCR repertoires in blood. Even with the large sequencing depth, rarefaction of the sorted-subset datasets indicated that sequencing was incomplete. Larger estimated clonotype richness was generally found for naive subsets than for memory subsets. The genetic and exposure-history diversity represented was limited by the small number of donors.

TCR CDR3 regions were amplified from genomic DNA by multiplex PCR using the deep immunoSEQ assay. Extracted genomic DNA from each cell subset was distributed evenly across all wells of several immunoSEQ 96-well plates, and each plate was treated as a replicate. For sorted subsets, each replicate PCR was loaded with approximately 0.2 ug genomic DNA, equivalent to some 27,000 T cell genomes. Purified libraries were measured with a Qubit 3.0 fluorometer, size-checked on a Bioanalyzer 2100, and measured again with the KAPA Library Quantification kit. Every immunoSEQ 96-well plate was sequenced on a dedicated single-read 150-cycle Illumina NextSeq 550 flow cell. In the paper's pipeline: Because the immunoSEQ output held only junctional sequences and lacked quality scores, the filtering could not match the filtering applied to full-length reads. To assign V/J genes and CDR3, sequences were annotated against IMGT germline references using PyIR, a Python wrapper for IgBLAST v1.9. Reads were removed for weak V/J assignments (E-value above 1e-6), missing CDR3, stop codons, out-of-frame junctions, or ambiguous translated residues. V3J clonotypes were defined by identical inferred V gene, J gene, and CDR3 amino acid sequence. Percentage overlap between repertoires was calculated by dividing the number of shared unique clonotypes by the size of the smaller repertoire. RTK rarefaction, the Chao1 estimator, and Recon v2.1 estimates of unobserved clonotypes were used to assess repertoire richness. Generation probabilities were computed with OLGA for all TCRbeta clonotypes obtained by the gDNA method from several donors. Sourced from immuneACCESS, this table was stored by TCRdb with only in-frame sequences that have V and J called. A share of the clones is absent; for the studies checked, an unresolved V gene accounts for under half, and the remainder has no known explanation. The V and J calls and clone size were taken over from that table, and D and trimming were inferred from the DNA. Counted in this sample were some 980,000 clones; over 60% of them appeared once. The biggest ten clones account for nearly 1.5% of the sample.

About this clone itself: There is no known antigen for this receptor. Nothing much larger sits one base from this clone, and base qualities are not available.

There are 17 amino acids in the CDR3, from cysteine to phenylalanine inclusive. Left in the record is the CDR3 DNA by itself, 51 bases read in frame from the first base. V is pruned by 4 bases and J by 0 bases, leaving 13 bases of the junction without a gene match. CDR1 and CDR2, looked up from the germline V gene, are SGHRS and YFSETQ. The V and J segments used are TRBV5-1 and TRBJ2-7, with 7 central nucleotides matching TRBD2. This sequence originates from a man aged 18 to 30 in good health. The sample taken for sequencing was memory CD4+ T cells sorted from blood. Read against the paper, the sample's cell subset or site label means: CD45RA-negative fraction. CDR3 region: CASSNSGSGYSSYEQYF. The base sequence is TGCGCCAGCAGCAATTCGGGTAGCGGGTATAGCTCCTACGAGCAGTACTTC.